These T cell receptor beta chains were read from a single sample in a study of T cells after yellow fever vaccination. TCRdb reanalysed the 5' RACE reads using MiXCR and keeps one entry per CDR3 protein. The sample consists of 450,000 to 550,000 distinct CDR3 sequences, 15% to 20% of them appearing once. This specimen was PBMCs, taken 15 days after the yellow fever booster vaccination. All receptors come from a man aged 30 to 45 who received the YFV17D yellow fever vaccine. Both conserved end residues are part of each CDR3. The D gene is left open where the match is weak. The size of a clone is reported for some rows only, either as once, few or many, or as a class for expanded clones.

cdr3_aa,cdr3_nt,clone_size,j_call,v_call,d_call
CASSFLQGGGYTF,TGTGCCAGCAGTTTCCTACAGGGAGGCGGCTACACCTTC,few,TRBJ1-2,TRBV12-3/TRBV12-4,NA
CASGGRFEKLFF,TGTGCCAGCGGGGGGCGCTTTGAAAAACTGTTTTTT,NA,TRBJ1-4,TRBV7-9,NA
CASRGRSGSISYEQYF,TGTGCCAGCAGAGGACGAAGCGGGAGTATCTCCTACGAGCAGTACTTC,few,TRBJ2-7,TRBV28,TRBD2
CASSPGRPRIYEQYF,TGTGCCAGCAGTCCCGGACGCCCCCGGATTTACGAGCAGTACTTC,few,TRBJ2-7,TRBV5-5,NA
CASSLGQQQPQHF,TGTGCCAGCAGCTTAGGGCAACAGCAGCCCCAGCATTTT,NA,TRBJ1-5,TRBV7-8,NA
CASSSKMETQYF,TGTGCCAGCAGCTCGAAGATGGAGACCCAGTACTTC,few,TRBJ2-5,TRBV11-2,NA
CASSSESYEQYF,TGTGCCAGCTCATCCGAGTCCTACGAGCAGTACTTC,NA,TRBJ2-7,TRBV18,NA
CASSQALYRDRVSGYTF,TGTGCCAGCAGCCAAGCATTATACCGGGACAGGGTAAGCGGCTACACCTTC,NA,TRBJ1-2,TRBV4-2,TRBD1
CASSQEGLAGADTQYF,TGTGCCAGCAGCCAGGAGGGACTAGCGGGAGCTGATACGCAGTATTTT,NA,TRBJ2-3,TRBV4-2,TRBD2
CSARGRPGTYEQYF,TGCAGTGCTCGAGGGCGACCGGGGACCTACGAGCAGTACTTC,NA,TRBJ2-7,TRBV20-1,NA
CASSIEFRAGSLTGELFF,TGTGCCAGTAGTATAGAATTCCGGGCGGGAAGTCTCACCGGGGAGCTGTTTTTT,NA,TRBJ2-2,TRBV19,NA
CSAIEAGVHEQFF,TGCAGTGCTATTGAAGCGGGAGTTCATGAGCAGTTCTTC,few,TRBJ2-1,TRBV20-1,TRBD2
CASTVGGLGRGETQYF,TGTGCCAGCACCGTGGGGGGATTAGGGAGGGGAGAGACCCAGTACTTC,few,TRBJ2-5,TRBV12-3/TRBV12-4,TRBD2
CSADRGLDNEQFF,TGCAGTGCCGACAGGGGATTGGACAATGAGCAGTTCTTC,few,TRBJ2-1,TRBV20-1,TRBD1
CASNPAGPQETQYF,TGCGCCAGCAACCCGGCAGGGCCTCAAGAGACCCAGTACTTC,few,TRBJ2-5,TRBV5-1,NA
CASSLGPHRSTDTQYF,TGTGCCAGCAGCTTAGGCCCTCACAGGTCCACAGATACGCAGTATTTT,NA,TRBJ2-3,TRBV11-3,NA
CASSLAGPEQYF,TGTGCCAGCAGCTTAGCGGGGCCCGAGCAGTACTTC,many,TRBJ2-7,TRBV7-9,NA
CASSNLAAPRHGTQYF,TGTGCCAGCAGCAATCTAGCGGCCCCCCGCCATGGTACGCAGTATTTT,NA,TRBJ2-3,TRBV12-3/TRBV12-4,TRBD2
CSVVPRSYNEQFF,TGCAGCGTTGTACCCCGAAGTTACAATGAGCAGTTCTTC,NA,TRBJ2-1,TRBV29-1,NA
CASSQAETARAYNEQFF,TGCGCCAGCAGCCAAGCCGAAACGGCGAGGGCCTACAATGAGCAGTTCTTC,many,TRBJ2-1,TRBV4-3,NA
CASGPGQGYEQYF,TGCGCCAGCGGTCCCGGACAGGGCTACGAGCAGTACTTC,few,TRBJ2-7,TRBV5-1,TRBD1
CASSYGSGGGELFF,TGTGCCAGCAGTTACGGTAGCGGCGGCGGGGAGCTGTTTTTT,NA,TRBJ2-2,TRBV12-3/TRBV12-4,NA
CASSRPKGQNTGELFF,TGTGCCAGCAGCCGACCTAAAGGACAGAACACCGGGGAGCTGTTTTTT,NA,TRBJ2-2,TRBV7-2,NA
CASSLRADTGELFF,TGTGCCAGCAGCTTAAGAGCGGACACCGGGGAGCTGTTTTTT,many,TRBJ2-2,TRBV5-1,NA
CATSRETSGRGNIQYF,TGTGCCACCAGCAGAGAGACTAGCGGGAGAGGGAACATTCAGTACTTC,few,TRBJ2-4,TRBV15,TRBD2
CATLPRDEDGYTF,TGTGCCACCCTCCCTAGGGACGAAGATGGCTACACCTTC,few,TRBJ1-2,TRBV6-1,NA
CASSSRTDPALYEQYF,TGTGCCAGCAGCTCCCGGACGGATCCAGCCTTATACGAGCAGTACTTC,NA,TRBJ2-7,TRBV13,NA
CASSLIGSEQYF,TGTGCCAGCAGCTTAATCGGATCCGAGCAGTACTTC,few,TRBJ2-7,TRBV7-9,NA
CASRRDSTQETQYF,TGTGCCAGCAGACGGGACAGTACCCAAGAGACCCAGTACTTC,NA,TRBJ2-5,TRBV12-3/TRBV12-4,TRBD1
CSASDSASSYEQYF,TGCAGTGCTAGTGACAGTGCGAGCTCCTACGAGCAGTACTTC,NA,TRBJ2-7,TRBV20-1,NA
CACKGREGYEQYF,TGTGCCTGCAAAGGGCGGGAGGGATACGAGCAGTACTTC,few,TRBJ2-7,TRBV30,TRBD2
CASSMDGLETQYF,TGTGCCAGCAGTATGGACGGGCTGGAGACCCAGTACTTC,many,TRBJ2-5,TRBV28,NA
CASSLLKYEQYF,TGTGCCAGCAGTTTACTAAAGTACGAGCAGTACTTC,NA,TRBJ2-7,TRBV12-3/TRBV12-4,NA
CASSLELGVHEQFF,TGTGCCAGCAGCTTAGAACTAGGGGTGCATGAGCAGTTCTTC,NA,TRBJ2-1,TRBV11-3,NA
CASSIGEWGNQPQHF,TGTGCCAGTAGTATCGGGGAATGGGGCAATCAGCCCCAGCATTTT,NA,TRBJ1-5,TRBV19,NA
CASEGYNEQFF,TGTGCCAGCGAGGGGTACAATGAGCAGTTCTTC,NA,TRBJ2-1,TRBV24-1,NA
CASTEREKLFF,TGTGCCAGCACAGAGCGAGAAAAACTGTTTTTT,NA,TRBJ1-4,TRBV12-3/TRBV12-4,NA
CASSLGASANYEQYF,TGCGCCAGCAGCTTGGGAGCTAGCGCAAACTACGAGCAGTACTTC,few,TRBJ2-7,TRBV5-1,NA
CATKVGSHEQYF,TGTGCCACAAAGGTAGGGAGCCACGAGCAGTACTTC,NA,TRBJ2-7,TRBV6-5,NA
CSALGYPRGLVEQYF,TGCAGTGCCCTGGGGTATCCTCGGGGCTTAGTCGAGCAGTACTTC,few,TRBJ2-7,TRBV20-1,NA
CASSLGSGGMSYNEQFF,TGCGCCAGCAGCTTGGGTAGCGGGGGGATGTCCTACAATGAGCAGTTCTTC,few,TRBJ2-1,TRBV5-1,TRBD2
CASSSEWSFEQYF,TGCGCCAGCAGCTCCGAGTGGTCCTTCGAGCAGTACTTC,few,TRBJ2-7,TRBV5-1,NA
CASSFSTENEQYF,TGTGCCAGCAGTTTCTCGACAGAAAACGAGCAGTACTTC,once,TRBJ2-7,TRBV6-6,NA
CSARDLAGVGDTQYF,TGCAGTGCTAGAGATTTAGCGGGAGTTGGAGATACGCAGTATTTT,NA,TRBJ2-3,TRBV20-1,TRBD2
CASSTSGRAVETQYF,TGTGCCAGCTCGACTAGCGGGAGAGCAGTAGAGACCCAGTACTTC,NA,TRBJ2-5,TRBV2,TRBD2
CASSPGTAANYGYTF,TGCGCCAGCAGTCCCGGGACAGCAGCTAACTATGGCTACACCTTC,NA,TRBJ1-2,TRBV10-2,TRBD1
CAISPGTGNGYTF,TGTGCCATCAGTCCCGGGACAGGGAATGGCTACACCTTC,few,TRBJ1-2,TRBV10-3,TRBD1
CASSPRYRAQETQYF,TGTGCTAGCAGCCCCCGATACAGGGCGCAAGAGACCCAGTACTTC,few,TRBJ2-5,TRBV7-7,NA
CASRRDSRTEKLFF,TGCGCCAGCAGACGAGACTCACGCACTGAAAAACTGTTTTTT,NA,TRBJ1-4,TRBV5-1,NA
CALRGSYNEQFF,TGTGCCCTCAGGGGCTCCTACAATGAGCAGTTCTTC,NA,TRBJ2-1,TRBV5-4,NA
CASSLGVWNEQFF,TGTGCCAGCAGCTTGGGGGTGTGGAATGAGCAGTTCTTC,NA,TRBJ2-1,TRBV5-6,NA
CASSAGSGGNTIYF,TGTGCCAGCAGTGCAGGGAGTGGCGGAAACACCATATATTTT,few,TRBJ1-3,TRBV12-3/TRBV12-4,NA
CATSRDGASGNTDTQYF,TGTGCCACCAGCAGAGATGGGGCTAGCGGGAACACAGATACGCAGTATTTT,NA,TRBJ2-3,TRBV15,TRBD2